Detailed here is one T cell receptor beta chain. This sample was included in a study of blood T cell repertoires in COVID-19. Study as a whole: Spain, Italy and the United States supplied samples that represented acute and convalescent COVID-19. PBMCs, B-cell-depleted T cells, or T cells were the source of the cDNA or gDNA that made up the material.

Trimming left V 5 bases short and J 8 bases short, with 21 bases between. CDR3 length equals 15 residues. Germline V gene sequence: CDR1 SNHLY, CDR2 FYNNEI. Per the authors' pipeline: Using reference gene primer amplification, nucleated cell counts were estimated. Clones were read by immunoSEQ multiplex PCR, and TCRdb kept only the in-frame ones, dropping some. V and J calls and clone size are copied from that table; D and trimming were computed from the DNA. Of around 92,000 clones in the sample, under 80% are singletons; the top ten hold 3.9%. While infection was still active, Seattle patients were enrolled and then followed longitudinally.

The clonotype was recovered from a man in his 70s with COVID-19, enrolled during active disease. The V call is TRBV2, the J call TRBJ1-2, with a possible D match to TRBD1 (6 bases). Sequencing was carried out using peripheral blood. This CDR3 is CASSQTISGERGYTF. CDR3 bases: TGTGCCAGCAGTCAAACAATATCAGGGGAACGAGGCTACACCTTC.